This T cell receptor beta chain was profiled in a study of blood T cell repertoires in COVID-19. Background on the study: From the United States, Italy and Spain came samples of acute and convalescent COVID-19. Sources were T cells, B-cell-depleted T cells, or PBMCs; the material itself was cDNA or gDNA.

The CDR3 length is 17 residues. CDR1 is SGHRS, CDR2 YFSETQ, per germline. The J segment lost 6 bases and the V segment lost 4 bases, leaving 10 bases of the junction unmatched. As originally analysed: By means of reference gene primer amplification, nucleated cell counts were estimated. Data came from immunoSEQ multiplex PCR; TCRdb stores just in-frame clones and leaves some out. V and J calls and clone size come straight from that table; D and trimming were deduced from the DNA. The table includes around 130,000 clones, around 84% detected once. The V call is TRBV5-1, the J call TRBJ2-2, with 12 bases fitting TRBD1. This receptor was identified in a woman of 80 years or more with acute or convalescent COVID-19. Sequenced input: peripheral blood. The CDR3 sequence is CASSTGQGAGTSGELFF. The CDR3 DNA reads TGCGCCAGCAGCACGGGACAGGGGGCCGGCACATCCGGGGAGCTGTTTTTT.